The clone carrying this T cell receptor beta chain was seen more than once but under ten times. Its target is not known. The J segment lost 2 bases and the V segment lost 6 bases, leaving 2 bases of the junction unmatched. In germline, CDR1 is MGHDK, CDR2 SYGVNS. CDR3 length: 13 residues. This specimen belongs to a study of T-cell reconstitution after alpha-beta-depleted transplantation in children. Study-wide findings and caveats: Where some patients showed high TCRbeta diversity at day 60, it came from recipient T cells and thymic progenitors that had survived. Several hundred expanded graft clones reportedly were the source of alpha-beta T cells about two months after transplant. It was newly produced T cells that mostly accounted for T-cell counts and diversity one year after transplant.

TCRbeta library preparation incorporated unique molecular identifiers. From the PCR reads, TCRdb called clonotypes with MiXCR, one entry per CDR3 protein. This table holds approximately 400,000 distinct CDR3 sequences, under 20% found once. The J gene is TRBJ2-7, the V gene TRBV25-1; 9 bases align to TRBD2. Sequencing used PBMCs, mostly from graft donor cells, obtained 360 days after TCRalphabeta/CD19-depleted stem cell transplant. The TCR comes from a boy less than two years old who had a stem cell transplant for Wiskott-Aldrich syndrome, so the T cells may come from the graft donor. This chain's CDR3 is CASRSGRTYEQYF. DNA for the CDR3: TGTGCCAGCAGAAGCGGGAGGACCTACGAGCAGTACTTC.